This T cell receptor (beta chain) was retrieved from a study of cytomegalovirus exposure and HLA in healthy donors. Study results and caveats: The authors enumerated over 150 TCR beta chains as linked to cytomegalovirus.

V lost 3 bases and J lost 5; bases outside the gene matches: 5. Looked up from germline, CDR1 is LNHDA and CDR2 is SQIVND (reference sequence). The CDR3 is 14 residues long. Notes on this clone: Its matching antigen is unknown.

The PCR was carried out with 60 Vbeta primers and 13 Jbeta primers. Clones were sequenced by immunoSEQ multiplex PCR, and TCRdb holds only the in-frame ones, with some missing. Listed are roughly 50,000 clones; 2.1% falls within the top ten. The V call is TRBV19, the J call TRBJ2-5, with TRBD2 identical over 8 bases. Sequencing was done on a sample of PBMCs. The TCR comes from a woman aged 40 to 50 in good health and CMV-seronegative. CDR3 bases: TGTGCCAGTAGTATCGCGGGGGGCCAGGAGACCCAGTACTTC. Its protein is CASSIAGGQETQYF.